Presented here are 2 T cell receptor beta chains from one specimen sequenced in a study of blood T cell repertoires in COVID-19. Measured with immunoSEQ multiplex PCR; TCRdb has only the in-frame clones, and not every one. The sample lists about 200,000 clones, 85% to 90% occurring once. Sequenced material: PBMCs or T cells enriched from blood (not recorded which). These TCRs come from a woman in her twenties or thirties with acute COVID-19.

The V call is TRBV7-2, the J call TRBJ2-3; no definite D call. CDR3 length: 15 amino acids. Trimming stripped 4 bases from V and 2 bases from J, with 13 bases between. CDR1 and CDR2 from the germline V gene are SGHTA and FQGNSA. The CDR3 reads CASSSTEEYTDTQYF. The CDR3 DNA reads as TGTGCCAGCAGCTCGACTGAAGAATACACAGATACGCAGTATTTT.

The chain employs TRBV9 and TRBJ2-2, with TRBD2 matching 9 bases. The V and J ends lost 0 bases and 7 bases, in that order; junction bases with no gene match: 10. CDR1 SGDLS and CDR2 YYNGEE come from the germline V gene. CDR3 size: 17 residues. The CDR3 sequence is CASSVAVRAGGRGELFF. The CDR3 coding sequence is TGTGCCAGCAGCGTAGCTGTTCGAGCGGGGGGACGCGGGGAGCTGTTTTTT.